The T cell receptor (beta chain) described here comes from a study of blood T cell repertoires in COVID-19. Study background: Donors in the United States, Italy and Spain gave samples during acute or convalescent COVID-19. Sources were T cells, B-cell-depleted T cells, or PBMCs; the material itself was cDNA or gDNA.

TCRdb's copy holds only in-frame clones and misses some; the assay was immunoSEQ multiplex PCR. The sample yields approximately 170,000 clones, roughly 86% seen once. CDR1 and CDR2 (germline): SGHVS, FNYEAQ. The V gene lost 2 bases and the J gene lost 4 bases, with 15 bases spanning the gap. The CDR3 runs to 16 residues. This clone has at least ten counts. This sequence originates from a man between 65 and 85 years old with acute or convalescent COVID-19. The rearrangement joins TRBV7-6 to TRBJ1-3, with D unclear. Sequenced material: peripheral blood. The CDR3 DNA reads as TGTGCCAGCAGCTTAACTACGCCGGGTACAGGAAACACCATATATTTT. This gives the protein CASSLTTPGTGNTIYF. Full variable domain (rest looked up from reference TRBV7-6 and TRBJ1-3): GAGVSQSPRYKVTKRGQDVALRCDPISGHVSLYWYRQALGQGPEFLTYFNYEAQQDKSGLPNDRFSAERPEGSISTLTIQRTEQRDSAMYRCASSLTTPGTGNTIYFGEGSWLTVV.